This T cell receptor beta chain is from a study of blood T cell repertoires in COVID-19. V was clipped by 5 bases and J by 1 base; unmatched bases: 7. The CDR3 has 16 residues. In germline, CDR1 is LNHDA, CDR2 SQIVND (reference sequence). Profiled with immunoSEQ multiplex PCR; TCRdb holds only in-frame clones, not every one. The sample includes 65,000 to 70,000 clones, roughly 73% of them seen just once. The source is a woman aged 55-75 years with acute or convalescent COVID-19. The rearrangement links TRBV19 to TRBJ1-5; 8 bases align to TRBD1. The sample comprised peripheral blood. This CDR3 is CASSAIQGVSNQPQHF. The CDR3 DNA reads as TGTGCCAGTAGTGCGATACAGGGGGTCAGCAATCAGCCCCAGCATTTT.